The sample holds a few counts of the clone carrying this TCR beta chain. What it recognizes is unknown. The authors reverse transcribed all of the isolated RNA, so sequencing captured expressed TCRB transcripts. Data came from immunoSEQ multiplex PCR; TCRdb stores just in-frame clones and leaves some out. The sample consists of 900,000 or so clones, about a sixth of them appearing once. The entry originates in a study of beta chain features in type 1 diabetes. Every donor had blood drawn once into heparin, approximately 0.11 L on average. Findings and caveats of the study: When cDNA is sequenced, cells with high TCR expression could be over-represented.

Sequencing was done on a sample of naive CD4+ T cells from blood. This receptor was taken from a woman younger than 35 in good health.

The CDR3 here is CASRAYSGHGTYEQYF. CDR3 sequence (DNA): TGTGCCAGCAGGGCATACTCGGGACACGGAACTTACGAGCAGTACTTC. V is TRBV27 and J is TRBJ2-7; D is possibly TRBD1 (6 bases). Germline values: CDR1 MNHEY, CDR2 SMNVEV (reference sequence). Trimming left V 6 bases short and J 4 bases short, with 22 bases between. The CDR3 consists of 16 residues.